These 21 T cell receptor beta chains originate from one sample sequenced in a study of blood T cell repertoires in COVID-19. Profiling relied on immunoSEQ multiplex PCR, and the TCRdb table lists in-frame clones only, not all of them. Here the sample spans around 150,000 clones, 84% being singletons. Sequenced material: peripheral blood. These TCRs come from a human donor in a cohort sampled during active COVID-19.

This rearrangement joins TRBV6-5 to TRBJ2-7, with TRBD1 as a possible D gene (6 bases). The V gene's germline CDR1 is MNHEY and CDR2 SVGAGI. The CDR3 has 14 amino acids. With 7 bases removed from V and 0 bases from J, the gap between germline ends came to 13 bases. Here the CDR3 DNA reads TGTGCCAGCACCTTAGAGGGGGACTCCTACGAGCAGTACTTC. This translates into CASTLEGDSYEQYF.

The rearrangement joins TRBV9 to TRBJ1-2; D might be TRBD1 (5 bases). CDR3 length: 15 residues. Deletions cut 0 bases from V and 8 bases from J, with 17 bases between. CDR1 is SGDLS and CDR2 is YYNGEE in the germline V gene. The CDR3 reads CASSVEAGGVFGYTF. For the CDR3, the DNA is TGTGCCAGCAGCGTAGAGGCGGGGGGTGTCTTCGGCTACACCTTC.

The V call is TRBV28, the J call TRBJ1-2; no definite D call. The CDR3 has 12 residues. Germline CDR1 reads MDHEN; CDR2 reads SYDVKM. V lost 4 bases and J lost 4, with 7 bases in between. CDR3 protein: CASSSRSYGYTF. The CDR3 nucleotides read TGTGCCAGCAGTTCGCGGTCCTATGGCTACACCTTC.

The J gene is TRBJ1-3, the V gene TRBV9; D is ambiguous. V lost 4 bases to trimming and J lost 2 bases, with 7 bases between them. The CDR3 contains 13 residues. CDR1 SGDLS and CDR2 YYNGEE come from the germline V gene. The CDR3 sequence is CASSSVAGNTIYF. The DNA of the CDR3 is TGTGCCAGCAGCTCGGTGGCTGGAAACACCATATATTTT.

The rearrangement links TRBV5-1 to TRBJ2-7; possible D gene TRBD2, 5 bases. Trimming took off 0 bases at V and 7 bases at J, with 17 bases between the two ends. The germline gives CDR1 SGHRS, CDR2 YFSETQ. This CDR3 is built from 15 residues. For the CDR3, the DNA is TGCGCCAGCAGCTTGGGATCGCCTGGGAGTCGTGAGCAGTACTTC. This encodes CASSLGSPGSREQYF.

CDR3 in amino acids: CASSDSYGYTF. CDR3 bases: TGTGCCAGCAGTGACAGCTATGGCTACACCTTC. This sequence joins TRBV2 and TRBJ1-2; D ambiguous. This CDR3 region has 11 residues. Trimming took off 3 bases at V and 4 bases at J, with 3 bases between the two ends. The germline gives CDR1 SNHLY, CDR2 FYNNEI. The full variable domain, completed using reference TRBV2 and TRBJ1-2, is EPEVTQTPSHQVTQMGQEVILRCVPISNHLYFYWYRQILGQKVEFLVSFYNNEISEKSEIFDDQFSVERPDGSNFTLKIRSTKLEDSAMYFCASSDSYGYTFGSGTRLTVV.

The chain couples TRBV6-2 or TRBV6-3 to TRBJ1-5; D may be TRBD1 (5 bases). CDR1 is MNHEY and CDR2 is SVGEGT in the germline V gene. The CDR3 is made up of 13 amino acids. V shed 1 base and J shed 4 bases, with 5 bases lying between them. In DNA form, the CDR3 reads TGTGCCAGCAGTTACTACAGGAATCAGCCCCAGCATTTT. Translating gives CASSYYRNQPQHF.

Notes on this clone: Other DNA sequences in the sample encode the same CDR3. CDR3 region: CASSFGNQPQHF. CDR3 nucleotides: TGTGCCAGTAGTTTCGGCAATCAGCCCCAGCATTTT. The rearrangement joins TRBV19 to TRBJ1-5; D gene unclear. This CDR3 has 12 amino acids. Germline assignment: CDR1 LNHDA and CDR2 SQIVND (reference sequence). Trimming shortened V by 5 bases and J by 2 bases, and 4 bases separated the two germline ends.

The chain couples TRBV28 to TRBJ1-2; 11 bases are a match to TRBD1. The CDR3 runs to 15 residues. V was pared by 7 bases and J by 4 bases, with 8 bases of the junction left unmatched. Germline loops: CDR1 MDHEN, CDR2 SYDVKM. The CDR3 region is CASKGPGQGGYGYTF. The CDR3 DNA reads TGTGCCAGCAAAGGCCCGGGACAGGGGGGCTATGGCTACACCTTC.

This chain uses TRBV19 with TRBJ2-2; D is perhaps TRBD1 (5 bases). The germline gives CDR1 LNHDA, CDR2 SQIVND (reference sequence). Deletions cut 7 bases from V and 1 base from J, with 13 bases between. This CDR3 region has 15 residues. Written as DNA, the CDR3 is TGTGCCAGTAAAATCGACAGCCGGAACACCGGGGAGCTGTTTTTT. Amino acid sequence: CASKIDSRNTGELFF.

This clone was detected only a few times. In the same sample, other DNA sequences code for this CDR3. The chain has TRBV5-1 and TRBJ1-1; TRBD1 aligns across 10 bases. Germline V gives CDR1 SGHRS, CDR2 YFSETQ. The CDR3 has 16 amino acids. Trimming at V came to 0 bases and at J to 1 base, leaving 3 bases not matched to a gene. The CDR3 nucleotides read TGCGCCAGCAGCTTGGGACAGGGGGCGCAGAACACTGAAGCTTTCTTT. Protein: CASSLGQGAQNTEAFF.

The CDR3 coding sequence is TGTGCCAGCAGTTACAAAACATCCAGGGGGCCCACTGAAGCTTTCTTT. This encodes CASSYKTSRGPTEAFF. V and J are TRBV6-2 or TRBV6-3 and TRBJ1-1; 8 bases align to TRBD1. CDR1 and CDR2 (germline): MNHEY, SVGEGT. The CDR3 loop spans 16 amino acids. V lost 2 bases and J lost 4; bases outside the gene matches: 9.

The rearrangement links TRBV7-2 to TRBJ1-4; perhaps TRBD1 as D (5 bases). Germline CDR1 reads SGHTA; CDR2 reads FQGNSA. Trimming stripped 0 bases from V and 3 bases from J, with 8 bases between. CDR3 length: 15 residues. CDR3 sequence (DNA): TGTGCCAGCAGCTTAGCGCAGGGCTCTAATGAAAAACTGTTTTTT. Its protein is CASSLAQGSNEKLFF.

The chain joins TRBV5-1 to TRBJ1-1; 7 bases match TRBD1. Trimming removed 3 bases from V and 0 bases from J; junction bases left unmatched: 5. Germline CDR1 is SGHRS and CDR2 is YFSETQ. The CDR3 is made up of 15 amino acids. The CDR3 sequence is CASSWGTEMNTEAFF. The CDR3 region has the DNA TGCGCCAGCAGCTGGGGGACAGAAATGAACACTGAAGCTTTCTTT. The full variable domain, its missing parts supplied by reference TRBV5-1 and TRBJ1-1, is KAGVTQTPRYLIKTRGQQVTLSCSPISGHRSVSWYQQTPGQGLQFLFEYFSETQRNKGNFPGRFSGRQFSNSRSEMNVSTLELGDSALYLCASSWGTEMNTEAFFGQGTRLTVV.

The chain links TRBV6-2 or TRBV6-3 to TRBJ2-1; weak D call: TRBD1 (5 bases). CDR1 is MNHEY, CDR2 SVGEGT, per germline. Trimming removed 2 bases at V and 6 bases at J, with 20 bases between. The CDR3 has 17 residues. CDR3 sequence: CASSYSSRDRWSNEQFF. CDR3 DNA: TGTGCCAGCAGTTACAGTTCCAGGGATCGATGGTCCAATGAGCAGTTCTTC.

J is TRBJ1-5 and V is TRBV19; possible D gene TRBD1, 5 bases. The CDR3 runs to 14 residues. The V gene's germline CDR1 is LNHDA and CDR2 SQIVND (reference sequence). Trimming removed 6 bases at V and 7 bases at J, with 16 bases between. CDR3 sequence (DNA): TGTGCCAGTAGGACGGGGGAAGTGGGCCAGCCCCAGCATTTT. Amino acids: CASRTGEVGQPQHF.

This sequence joins TRBV27 and TRBJ2-6; TRBD2 matches at 8 bases. Germline-derived CDR1 and CDR2 are MNHEY and SMNVEV (reference sequence). The CDR3 covers 18 residues. Germline trimming cut 5 bases from V and 0 bases from J; bases unmatched to any gene: 9. The CDR3 nucleotides are TGTGCCAGCAGTCCGAGAGCGGGGGCGAGCTCTGGGGCCAACGTCCTGACTTTC. This gives the protein CASSPRAGASSGANVLTF. The full variable domain, rest sourced from reference TRBV27 and TRBJ2-6, is EAQVTQNPRYLITVTGKKLTVTCSQNMNHEYMSWYRQDPGLGLRQIYYSMNVEVTDKGDVPEGYKVSRKEKRNFPLILESPSPNQTSLYFCASSPRAGASSGANVLTFGAGSRLTVL.

This chain connects TRBV29-1 to TRBJ2-7, with a weak D call TRBD1 (6 bases). The CDR3 consists of 13 residues. The V and J ends lost 5 bases and 2 bases respectively, with 13 bases between them. Germline V gene lookup returns CDR1 SQVTM and CDR2 ANQGSEA. CDR3 in amino acids: CSVRPSGAYEQYF. The CDR3 DNA is TGCAGCGTTCGCCCCTCAGGGGCCTACGAGCAGTACTTC.

A word on this clone: Distinct nucleotide sequences in the sample also encode this CDR3. CDR3 region: CASSPQRGGQETQYF. The CDR3 DNA sequence: TGTGCCAGCAGCCCCCAGCGGGGGGGCCAAGAGACCCAGTACTTC. The chain recombines TRBV7-2 with TRBJ2-5; 10 bases match TRBD2. Germline V CDR1 and CDR2: SGHTA, FQGNSA. This CDR3 spans 15 amino acids. The trim removed 5 bases at V and 1 base at J, leaving 4 bases unmatched.

This chain joins TRBV7-2 and TRBJ2-3; D is ambiguous. From germline, CDR1 is SGHTA and CDR2 FQGNSA. Trimming shortened V by 4 bases and J by 2 bases, and 19 bases separated the two germline ends. The CDR3 consists of 17 residues. For the CDR3, the DNA is TGTGCCAGCAGCTCCCGGAGCTCCCGAGGTTACACAGATACGCAGTATTTT. Encoded protein: CASSSRSSRGYTDTQYF.

This sequence joins TRBV5-6 and TRBJ1-1; maybe TRBD1 (6 bases). This CDR3 comprises 16 residues. The V end was cut by 4 bases, the J end by 1 base, with 17 bases between. In germline, CDR1 is SGHDT, CDR2 YYEEEE. The CDR3 nucleotides read TGTGCCAGCAGCAACAATCCGGGACAACCGAACACTGAAGCTTTCTTT. Protein sequence: CASSNNPGQPNTEAFF.